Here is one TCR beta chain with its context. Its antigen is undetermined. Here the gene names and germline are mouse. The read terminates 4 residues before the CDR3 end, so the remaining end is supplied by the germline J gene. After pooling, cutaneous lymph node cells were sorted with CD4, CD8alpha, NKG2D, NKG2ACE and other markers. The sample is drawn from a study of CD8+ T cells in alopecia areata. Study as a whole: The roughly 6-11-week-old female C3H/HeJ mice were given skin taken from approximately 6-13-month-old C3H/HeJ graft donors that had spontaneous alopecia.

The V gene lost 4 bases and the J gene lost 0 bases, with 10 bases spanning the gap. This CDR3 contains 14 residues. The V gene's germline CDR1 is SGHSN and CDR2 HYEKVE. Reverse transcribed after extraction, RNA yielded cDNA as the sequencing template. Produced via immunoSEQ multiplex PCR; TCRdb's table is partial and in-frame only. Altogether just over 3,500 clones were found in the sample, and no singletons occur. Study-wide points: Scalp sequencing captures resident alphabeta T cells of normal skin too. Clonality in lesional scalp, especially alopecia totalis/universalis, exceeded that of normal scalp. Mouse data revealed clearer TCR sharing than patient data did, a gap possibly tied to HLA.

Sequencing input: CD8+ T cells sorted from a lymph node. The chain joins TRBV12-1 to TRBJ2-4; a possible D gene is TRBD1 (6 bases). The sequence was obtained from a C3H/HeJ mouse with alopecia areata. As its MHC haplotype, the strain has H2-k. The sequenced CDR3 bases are TGTGCCAGCTCCCTTGGACAGAGTCAAAAC. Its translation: CASSLGQSQN. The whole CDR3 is CASSLGQSQNTLYF. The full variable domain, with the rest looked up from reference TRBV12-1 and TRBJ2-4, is DSGVVQSPRHIIKEKGGRSVLTCIPISGHSNVVWYQQTLGKELKFLIQHYEKVERDKGFLPSRFSVQQFDDYHSEMNMSALELEDSAMYFCASSLGQSQNTLYFGAGTRLSVL.